These 31 T cell receptor beta chains were sequenced from one sample in a study of human CD8 memory T cell subsets. TCR beta libraries were made by UMI-labeled 5' RACE. Using the 5' RACE reads, TCRdb records one entry per CDR3 protein without DNA. The sample table includes approximately 5,400 distinct CDR3 sequences. Sequences were obtained from CD8+ effector memory T cells (TEM) sorted from PBMCs. Subset specified: effector memory CD8 T cells, CCR7- CD45RO+ CD95+. Receptors were obtained from a human donor in good health.

The J gene is TRBJ1-5, the V gene TRBV28; TCRdb's D gene call, TRBD1, goes unchecked for lack of DNA. Per the germline V gene, CDR1 is MDHEN and CDR2 is SYDVKM. The CDR3 extends over 16 amino acids. The CDR3 reads CASSSNRDGLDQPQHF.

The V and J genes are TRBV14 and TRBJ2-7; without DNA, the TCRdb call of TRBD2 cannot be checked. This CDR3 is 14 amino acids long. CDR1 and CDR2 (germline): SGHDN, FVKESK. This CDR3 is CASSQVGPTYEQYF. The full variable domain, its missing parts supplied by reference TRBV14 and TRBJ2-7, is EAGVTQFPSHSVIEKGQTVTLRCDPISGHDNLYWYRRVMGKEIKFLLHFVKESKQDESGMPNNRFLAERTGGTYSTLKVQPAELEDSGVYFCASSQVGPTYEQYFGPGTRLTVT.

This rearrangement joins TRBV7-3 to TRBJ2-4. CDR1 SGHTA and CDR2 FQGTGA come from the germline V gene. The CDR3 contains 13 residues. CDR3: CASSLTGLNIQYF. Based on the CDR3 plus reference TRBV7-3 and TRBJ2-4, the full variable domain is GAGVSQTPSNKVTEKGKYVELRCDPISGHTALYWYRQSLGQGPEFLIYFQGTGAADDSGLPNDRFFAVRPEGSVSTLKIQRTERGDSAVYLCASSLTGLNIQYFGAGTRLSVL.

This clonotype is labeled large based on frequency. The rearrangement joins TRBV4-1 to TRBJ1-6. Germline CDR1 MGHRA, CDR2 YSYEKL. The CDR3 is 12 amino acids. CDR3 sequence reads: CASSHNNSPLHF.

The V call is TRBV15, the J call TRBJ1-5. This CDR3 comprises 14 residues. Germline CDR1 is LNHNV and CDR2 is YYDKDF (reference sequence). The CDR3: CATASGRRNQPQHF.

V gene TRBV28 combines with J gene TRBJ1-5; the TRBD1 assignment by TCRdb is unverifiable without DNA. The CDR3 is 22 amino acids. Germline V gene sequence: CDR1 MDHEN, CDR2 SYDVKM. The CDR3 here is CASSSLIWGQASEVDSNQPQHF.

V usage is TRBV27 and J usage is TRBJ2-1; the TCRdb call, TRBD1, lacks DNA for checking. Germline V gene sequence: CDR1 MNHEY, CDR2 SMNVEV (reference sequence). This CDR3 region has 14 residues. CDR3 protein: CASSYAHEADEQFF.

The CDR3: CASGPGYRETQYF. The chain recombines TRBV12-3 or TRBV12-4 with TRBJ2-5; TCRdb indicates TRBD1, and absent DNA this call remains unverified. The CDR3 is 13 amino acids.

The chain carries TRBV5-1 and TRBJ2-3. This CDR3 is 14 amino acids long. Germline values: CDR1 SGHRS, CDR2 YFSETQ. This CDR3 is CASSSYTSTDTQYF.

This rearrangement joins TRBV3-1 to TRBJ2-2; lacking DNA, the TRBD1 call made by TCRdb goes unchecked. The CDR3 sequence is 14 residues long. Germline CDR1 reads LGHDT; CDR2 reads YNNKEL (reference sequence). CDR3 sequence: CASSQEQGTGELFF.

The chain uses TRBV27 and TRBJ2-1; TCRdb indicates TRBD2, and absent DNA this call remains unverified. Germline V lookup: CDR1 MNHEY, CDR2 SMNVEV (reference sequence). The CDR3 consists of 17 residues. The CDR3 spells CASSVGSGSLSYNEQFF.

The rearrangement joins TRBV7-2 to TRBJ2-1; TCRdb proposes TRBD1, but this gene call is untestable without DNA. The CDR3 has 19 amino acids. The germline CDR1 and CDR2 sequences are SGHTA and FQGNSA. The CDR3 is CATPSGTGATDAAYNEQFF.

V gene TRBV9 combines with J gene TRBJ2-5; TCRdb's assignment of TRBD2 cannot be checked, as there is no DNA. The germline CDR1 and CDR2 sequences are SGDLS and YYNGEE. The CDR3 covers 15 residues. CDR3 region: CASSVDLGGQETQYF.

V gene TRBV23-1 combines with J gene TRBJ1-2; TCRdb's assignment of TRBD1 cannot be checked, as there is no DNA. TRBV23-1 belongs to the ORF category, with a function that is uncertain. This CDR3 has 12 amino acids. CDR3 protein: CATPSRNYGYTF.

The chain is built from TRBV29-1 and TRBJ2-2. The CDR3 has 12 amino acids. Looked up from germline, CDR1 is SQVTM and CDR2 is ANQGSEA. CDR3: CSVEGLGGELFF.

The chain joins TRBV27 to TRBJ2-7; TCRdb's D call, TRBD1, is unchecked because there is no DNA. The CDR3 is made up of 12 amino acids. Per the germline V gene, CDR1 is MNHEY and CDR2 is SMNVEV (reference sequence). The CDR3 sequence: CASRGPSYEQYF.

This clonotype ranks as medium-sized in terms of frequency. The chain couples TRBV27 to TRBJ2-7. The CDR3 runs 13 residues. Germline V CDR1 and CDR2: MNHEY, SMNVEV (reference sequence). The CDR3 loop is CASSFGGLYEQYF.

The V gene is TRBV10-1, the J gene TRBJ1-1. The germline gives CDR1 WNHNN, CDR2 SYGVQD (reference sequence). There are 13 residues in the CDR3. The CDR3 reads CASSESLRLEAFF.

By frequency, this clonotype registers large. The chain uses TRBV21-1 and TRBJ2-3; TCRdb returns TRBD1, unconfirmable since there is no DNA. TRBV21-1 is a known pseudogene. The CDR3 totals 17 residues. CDR3 residues: CASSKVSGRDRTDTQYF.

The genes are TRBV6-5 and TRBJ1-6; TCRdb reports TRBD1, a call that lacks DNA to check it against. This CDR3 is built from 15 residues. In germline, CDR1 is MNHEY, CDR2 SVGAGI. The CDR3 loop is CASSYSGGINSPLHF.

The J gene is TRBJ2-1, the V gene TRBV6-7; absent DNA, TCRdb's TRBD1 call cannot be checked. TRBV6-7 is treated as an ORF (open reading frame) with a function not yet certain. CDR3 size: 13 residues. This CDR3 is CASSYRDSNEQFF.

The chain combines TRBV7-3 with TRBJ2-5; TCRdb's D call of TRBD1 is untestable without DNA. The CDR3 has 13 amino acids. Per germline, CDR1 SGHTA and CDR2 FQGTGA. The CDR3 protein is CASSSGGVETQYF.

The genes are TRBV6-1 and TRBJ2-1; the D gene TCRdb calls, TRBD2, cannot be checked with no DNA. This CDR3 is built from 15 residues. Germline V lookup: CDR1 MNHNS, CDR2 SASEGT. This CDR3 is CASSIRDSEYNEQFF.

CDR3: CASSPSLASETQYF. The V call is TRBV7-2, the J call TRBJ2-5; the D gene TCRdb calls, TRBD2, cannot be checked with no DNA. The CDR3 is 14 amino acids. Germline CDR1 is SGHTA and CDR2 is FQGNSA.

The CDR3 sequence: CASSSPHRGPLQETQYF. The chain uses TRBV7-6 and TRBJ2-5; the D call from TCRdb, TRBD1, cannot be confirmed without DNA. The germline V gene encodes CDR1 SGHVS and CDR2 FNYEAQ. The CDR3 contains 17 residues.

This clonotype counts as medium-sized (0.01 to 0.1%) by frequency. The V gene is TRBV12-3 or TRBV12-4, the J gene TRBJ2-2; the TCRdb call, TRBD1, lacks DNA for checking. The CDR3 covers 17 residues. The CDR3 loop is CATPAERGQGLTGELFF.

The chain couples TRBV9 to TRBJ1-1. The CDR3 consists of 13 residues. Germline V gives CDR1 SGDLS, CDR2 YYNGEE. The CDR3 reads CASRAIGNTEAFF.

The V and J genes are TRBV3-1 and TRBJ2-7; TCRdb lists TRBD2, though no DNA is available to test this call. Looked up from germline, CDR1 is LGHDT and CDR2 is YNNKEL (reference sequence). The CDR3 is made up of 15 amino acids. The CDR3 protein is CASSRGFALGAEQYF.

This chain uses TRBV5-5 with TRBJ2-5; TCRdb gives TRBD1 as the D gene, but with no DNA this cannot be confirmed. CDR3 length: 18 residues. Germline CDR1 SGHKS, CDR2 YYEKEE (reference sequence). The CDR3 sequence: CASSRLTTGADYQETQYF.

This clonotype is labeled medium-sized based on frequency. The chain carries TRBV3-1 and TRBJ1-2. CDR1 and CDR2 (germline): LGHDT, YNNKEL (reference sequence). The CDR3 runs 15 residues. CDR3 protein: CASSQEAEWGYGYTF.

The chain recombines TRBV6-1 with TRBJ2-7; the D call from TCRdb, TRBD1, cannot be confirmed without DNA. Germline assignment: CDR1 MNHNS and CDR2 SASEGT. The CDR3 spans 14 residues. CDR3 protein: CASSAGWGVHEQYF.